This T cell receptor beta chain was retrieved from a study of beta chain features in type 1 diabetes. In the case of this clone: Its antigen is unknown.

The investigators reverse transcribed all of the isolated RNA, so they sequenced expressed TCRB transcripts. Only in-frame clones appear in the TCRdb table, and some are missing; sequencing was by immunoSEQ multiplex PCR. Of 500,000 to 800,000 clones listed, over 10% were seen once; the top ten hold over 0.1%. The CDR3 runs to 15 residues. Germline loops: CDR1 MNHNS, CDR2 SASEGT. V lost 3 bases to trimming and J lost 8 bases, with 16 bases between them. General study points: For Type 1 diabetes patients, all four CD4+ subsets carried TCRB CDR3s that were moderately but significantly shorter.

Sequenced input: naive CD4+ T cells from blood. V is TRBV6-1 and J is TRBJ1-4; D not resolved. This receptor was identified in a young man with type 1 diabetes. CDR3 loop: CASSEPGRALEKLFF. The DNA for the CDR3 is TGTGCCAGCAGTGAGCCCGGGAGGGCGTTGGAAAAACTGTTTTTT.